This T cell receptor beta chain was recovered during a study of T cells in Graves' hyperthyroidism and ophthalmopathy. Study results and limitations: Ophthalmopathy was predicted by the model a median of approximately 6.6 months ahead of onset.

Clinical symptoms, serum thyroxine, TRAb, thyroid ultrasound and orbital computed tomography established diagnosis. Amplification of TCR beta CDR3 regions used RNA as the template. Researchers ran a first-round RT-PCR on the TCR CDR3 using the HTBI primer set. TCRdb ran MiXCR on the multiplex PCR reads and lists one entry per CDR3 protein. The top ten clones hold roughly 31% of a sample with 300,000 or so distinct CDR3 sequences, roughly 15% of them seen once. This CDR3 is 13 amino acids long. V was pared by 4 bases and J by 7 bases, with 14 bases between. CDR1 is LGHDT, CDR2 YNNKEL, per germline (reference sequence). This clonotype has ten or more counts. What it binds is unknown.

The sample was blood. This TCR was recovered from a man aged 25-40 years with Graves' hyperthyroidism. The chain has TRBV3-1 and TRBJ2-7, with D perhaps assigned TRBD1 or TRBD2 (5 bases each). The CDR3 spells CASSLGTPGEQYF. In DNA form, the CDR3 reads TGTGCCAGCAGCCTCGGGACCCCGGGGGAGCAGTACTTC.